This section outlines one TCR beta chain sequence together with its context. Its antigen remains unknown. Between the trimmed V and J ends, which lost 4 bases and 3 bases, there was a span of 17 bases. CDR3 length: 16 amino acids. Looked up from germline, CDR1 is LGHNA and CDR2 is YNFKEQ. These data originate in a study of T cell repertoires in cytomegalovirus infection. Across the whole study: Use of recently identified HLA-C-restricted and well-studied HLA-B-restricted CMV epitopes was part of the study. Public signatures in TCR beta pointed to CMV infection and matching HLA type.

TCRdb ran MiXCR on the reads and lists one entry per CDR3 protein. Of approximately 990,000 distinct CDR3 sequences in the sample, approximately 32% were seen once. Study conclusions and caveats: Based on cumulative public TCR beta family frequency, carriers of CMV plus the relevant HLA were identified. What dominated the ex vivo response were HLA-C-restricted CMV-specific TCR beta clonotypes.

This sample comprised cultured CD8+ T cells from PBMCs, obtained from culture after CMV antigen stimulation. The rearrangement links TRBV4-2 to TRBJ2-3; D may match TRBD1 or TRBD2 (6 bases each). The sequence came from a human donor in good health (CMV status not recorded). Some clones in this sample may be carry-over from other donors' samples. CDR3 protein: CASSPRGLATTDTQYF. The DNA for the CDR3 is TGTGCCAGCAGCCCCCGGGGGCTAGCGACTACAGATACGCAGTATTTT.